This is a list of T cell receptor beta chains from one sample in a study of blood T cells in healthy people across ages. TCRdb processed the 5' RACE reads anew with MiXCR; each CDR3 protein has one entry. The sample shows about 280,000 distinct CDR3 sequences, roughly 27% of them seen only once. Sequencing was performed on blood. These receptor sequences come from a woman between 70 and 85 years old in good health. Both conserved end residues are part of each CDR3. A D gene is named only where the DNA matches it firmly. The listing skips clone size in some rows; elsewhere it reads once, few, many or a size class.

. TRBJ1-6 few TRBV7-2 CASSFSGRSSYNSPLHF TGTGCCAGCAGCTTCTCTGGTAGGAGCTCCTATAATTCACCCCTCCACTTT
TRBD2 TRBJ2-5 many TRBV14 CASSQDRTSGIGETQYF TGTGCCAGCAGCCAAGATCGGACTAGCGGGATCGGAGAGACCCAGTACTTC
TRBD2 TRBJ2-5 . TRBV20-1 CSARDLGLAGDEYEETQYF TGCAGTGCTAGAGATCTGGGACTAGCGGGAGATGAGTATGAAGAGACCCAGTACTTC
. TRBJ1-2 few TRBV25-1 CASSESGRGVGYTF TGTGCCAGCAGTGAATCAGGCAGAGGGGTTGGCTACACCTTC
. TRBJ2-5 few TRBV29-1 CSVSAGTVETQYF TGCAGCGTTTCGGCGGGGACAGTAGAGACCCAGTACTTC
TRBD1 TRBJ2-5 . TRBV20-1 CSASSLGTGGYETQYF TGCAGTGCTTCCTCCCTAGGGACAGGGGGCTATGAGACCCAGTACTTC
. TRBJ2-5 . TRBV7-2 CASSVEHQETQYF TGTGCCAGCAGCGTAGAGCACCAAGAGACCCAGTACTTC
. TRBJ2-1 . TRBV4-3 CTGWVQQFF TGCACCGGTTGGGTGCAGCAGTTCTTC
TRBD1 TRBJ2-7 . TRBV28 CASSLLGQKSSYEQYF TGTGCCAGCAGTTTATTGGGACAGAAAAGCTCCTACGAGCAGTACTTC
. TRBJ2-1 once TRBV21-1 CASSTHLLAGGPPSSYNEQFF TGTGCCAGCAGCACCCACCTTCTAGCGGGAGGGCCGCCGAGCTCCTACAATGAGCAGTTCTTC
TRBD1 TRBJ2-1 few TRBV6-4 CASARTGGYNEQFF TGTGCCAGCGCCCGGACAGGGGGCTACAATGAGCAGTTCTTC
. TRBJ2-1 few TRBV4-2 CASSPTTHVYGDEQFF TGTGCCAGCAGCCCTACCACCCACGTATATGGGGATGAGCAGTTCTTC
. TRBJ1-5 few TRBV5-1 CASSPEGVSNQPQHF TGCGCCAGCAGCCCGGAGGGGGTGAGCAATCAGCCCCAGCATTTT
. TRBJ2-1 few TRBV21-1 CASSKQVLGSSGSLTPNNEQFF TGTGCCAGCAGCAAACAGGTGCTTGGGTCTAGCGGGAGTCTTACCCCAAATAATGAGCAGTTCTTC
. TRBJ2-2 many TRBV28 CASISGGGPTGELFF TGTGCCAGCATCTCCGGGGGCGGACCCACCGGGGAGCTGTTTTTT
. TRBJ1-2 few TRBV10-3 CAISESASSSKYGYTF TGTGCCATCAGTGAGTCCGCCTCCAGCTCGAAATATGGCTACACCTTC
TRBD1 TRBJ2-7 few TRBV7-2 CASVREGGIYEQYF TGTGCCAGCGTCCGGGAAGGGGGCATATACGAGCAGTACTTC
TRBD1 TRBJ1-6 few TRBV5-6 CASSLEGAISYNSPLHF TGTGCCAGCAGCTTGGAGGGGGCGATATCCTATAATTCACCCCTCCACTTT
TRBD2 TRBJ2-1 . TRBV4-3 CASSQDLLAGVSPSSYNEQFF TGCGCCAGCAGCCAAGATTTGCTAGCGGGAGTATCCCCAAGCTCCTACAATGAGCAGTTCTTC
. TRBJ1-1 few TRBV27 CASAGAEAFF TGTGCCAGCGCGGGGGCTGAAGCTTTCTTT
. TRBJ2-7 . TRBV20-1 CSASKTDTYEQYF TGCAGTGCTTCCAAGACGGATACCTACGAGCAGTACTTC
TRBD1 TRBJ2-5 . TRBV20-1 CSVTGQPRETQYF TGCAGTGTTACGGGACAGCCTCGAGAGACCCAGTACTTC
TRBD1 TRBJ1-4 many TRBV6-6 CASSYRDSNEKLFF TGTGCCAGCAGTTACCGGGACAGCAATGAAAAACTGTTTTTT
. TRBJ2-2 . TRBV5-1 CASSLSGYTGELFF TGCGCCAGCAGCTTATCGGGGTACACCGGGGAGCTGTTTTTT
. TRBJ2-5 few TRBV2 CASRRAETQYF TGTGCCAGCAGACGCGCAGAGACCCAGTACTTC
. TRBJ2-5 many TRBV5-1 CASSLYNLGETQYF TGCGCCAGCAGCTTGTACAACTTGGGAGAGACCCAGTACTTC